This TCR beta chain is from a study of shared clonotypes between healthy human individuals. Whole-study context: A donor's plate count was three for CD4 naive and three for CD4 memory; CD8 naive had two and CD8 memory one. Study-level results: Naive subsets usually exceeded memory subsets in estimated richness. Several donors had around 5% of their naive CD4 clonotypes in common. Sampling used blood alone; tissue repertoires probably differ.

The V end was cut by 3 bases, the J end by 8 bases, with 19 bases between. The length of the CDR3 is 15 residues. Germline V gene data show CDR1 as LNHDA and CDR2 as SQIVND (reference sequence). With regard to this clone: As yet, its antigen is unknown.

Assay used: immunoSEQ multiplex PCR; TCRdb lists only in-frame clones, some missing. The sample consists of about 2,500,000 clones, 85% to 95% of them appearing once. The genes are TRBV19 and TRBJ1-2, with D hard to call. The sequenced sample was naive CD4+ T cells sorted from blood. The subset denotes: CD45RA+ positively selected. The sequence was collected from a man between 18 and 29 years old in good health. CDR3: CASSIQVASLGGYTF. Here the CDR3 DNA reads TGTGCCAGTAGTATCCAGGTGGCATCCTTGGGGGGCTACACCTTC.